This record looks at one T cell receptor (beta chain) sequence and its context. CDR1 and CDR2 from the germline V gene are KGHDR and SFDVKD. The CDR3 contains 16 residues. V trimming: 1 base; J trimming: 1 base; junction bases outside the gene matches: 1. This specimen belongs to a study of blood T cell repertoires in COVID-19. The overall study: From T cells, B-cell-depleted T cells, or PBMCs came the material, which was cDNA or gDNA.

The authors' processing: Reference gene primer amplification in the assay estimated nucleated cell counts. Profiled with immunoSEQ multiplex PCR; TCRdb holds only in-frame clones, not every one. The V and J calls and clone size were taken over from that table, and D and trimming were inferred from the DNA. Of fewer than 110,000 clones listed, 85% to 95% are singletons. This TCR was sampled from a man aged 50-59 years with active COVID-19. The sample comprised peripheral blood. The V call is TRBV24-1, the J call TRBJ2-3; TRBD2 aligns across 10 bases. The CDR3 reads CATSDFGTSGTDTQYF. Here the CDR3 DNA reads TGTGCCACCAGTGATTTCGGGACTAGCGGCACAGATACGCAGTATTTT.